These T cell receptor beta chains were read from a single sample in a study of T cell responses to AZD1222 COVID-19 vaccine. Sequencing was performed with immunoSEQ multiplex PCR; in TCRdb, only in-frame clones are kept and a portion is missing. The data contain 180,000 or so clones, 88% of them singletons. The sequencing here drew on peripheral blood, taken 28 days after the second AZD1222 dose. The receptors here all came from an adult who received the AZD1222 COVID-19 vaccine. Each CDR3 is given with its conserved first and last residue. A D gene is named only where the DNA matches it firmly. The size of a clone is reported for some rows only, either as once, few or many, or as a class for expanded clones.

v_call: TRBV6-5; j_call: TRBJ1-5; clone_size: .; d_call: .; cdr3_nt: TGTGCCAGCAGTTTGAGCAGGGGCAATCAGCCCCAGCATTTT; cdr3_aa: CASSLSRGNQPQHF
v_call: TRBV28; j_call: TRBJ1-1; clone_size: .; d_call: .; cdr3_nt: TGTGCCAGCGGAAACGGTGGGATGAACACTGAAGCTTTCTTT; cdr3_aa: CASGNGGMNTEAFF
v_call: TRBV10-3; j_call: TRBJ2-7; clone_size: .; d_call: TRBD1; cdr3_nt: TGTGCCATCAACGGACAGGGGGCCGAGGAGCAGTACTTC; cdr3_aa: CAINGQGAEEQYF
v_call: TRBV11-3; j_call: TRBJ2-2; clone_size: .; d_call: TRBD2; cdr3_nt: TGTGCCAGCAGCCGCACTAGGGGGACTAGCGGGTCCGGGGAGCTGTTTTTT; cdr3_aa: CASSRTRGTSGSGELFF
v_call: TRBV6-2/TRBV6-3; j_call: TRBJ1-6; clone_size: .; d_call: .; cdr3_nt: TGTGCCAGCAGTTCGGGGCCGGGGACATTACCTACCTATAATTCACCCCTCCACTTT; cdr3_aa: CASSSGPGTLPTYNSPLHF
v_call: TRBV27; j_call: TRBJ1-2; clone_size: once; d_call: .; cdr3_nt: TGTGCCAGCAGTTTGTTGGCGGTAGGCAGGGGTGCCTATGGCTACACCTTC; cdr3_aa: CASSLLAVGRGAYGYTF
v_call: TRBV9; j_call: TRBJ2-7; clone_size: .; d_call: .; cdr3_nt: TGTGCCAGCAGCAGGGAGGCGACCTACGAGCAGTACTTC; cdr3_aa: CASSREATYEQYF
v_call: TRBV24-1; j_call: TRBJ2-7; clone_size: once; d_call: .; cdr3_nt: TGTGCCACCAGTGATAGCGACAGCCCGGACTACGAGCAGTACTTC; cdr3_aa: CATSDSDSPDYEQYF
v_call: TRBV19; j_call: TRBJ2-3; clone_size: .; d_call: .; cdr3_nt: TGTGCCAGTGAATCGTACGGGACAGATACGCAGTATTTT; cdr3_aa: CASESYGTDTQYF
v_call: TRBV30; j_call: TRBJ2-2; clone_size: few; d_call: .; cdr3_nt: TGTGCCTGGAGTGTCGGGAACACCGGGGAGCTGTTTTTT; cdr3_aa: CAWSVGNTGELFF
v_call: TRBV27; j_call: TRBJ2-2; clone_size: once; d_call: .; cdr3_nt: TGTGCCAGCAGTCCCCTTATCACCGGGGAGCTGTTTTTT; cdr3_aa: CASSPLITGELFF
v_call: TRBV7-2; j_call: TRBJ2-1; clone_size: .; d_call: .; cdr3_nt: TGTGCCAGCAGCTTAGTAGGAGGGCGGCGCGAGCAGTTCTTC; cdr3_aa: CASSLVGGRREQFF
v_call: TRBV4-3; j_call: TRBJ2-7; clone_size: .; d_call: .; cdr3_nt: TGCGCCAGCAGCCAAGATTTAGGCGCCCCCTACGAGCAGTACTTC; cdr3_aa: CASSQDLGAPYEQYF
v_call: TRBV27; j_call: TRBJ1-1; clone_size: .; d_call: TRBD1; cdr3_nt: TGTGCCAGCAGTTCAGACGGCCCCGGGACAGCGAACACTGAAGCTTTCTTT; cdr3_aa: CASSSDGPGTANTEAFF
v_call: TRBV9; j_call: TRBJ1-1; clone_size: .; d_call: TRBD1; cdr3_nt: TGTGCCAGCCAGGGGGCGCGGACTGAAGCTTTCTTT; cdr3_aa: CASQGARTEAFF
v_call: TRBV7-3; j_call: TRBJ2-1; clone_size: .; d_call: TRBD2; cdr3_nt: TGTGCCAGCAGCAGCCGACTAGCGGGAAGTGAGCAGTTCTTC; cdr3_aa: CASSSRLAGSEQFF
v_call: TRBV5-1; j_call: TRBJ2-7; clone_size: .; d_call: .; cdr3_nt: TGCGCCAGCAGCTGGGGGGACTACGAGCAGTACTTC; cdr3_aa: CASSWGDYEQYF
v_call: TRBV14; j_call: TRBJ2-1; clone_size: .; d_call: TRBD1; cdr3_nt: TGTGCCAGCAGCCCAACCGGGACAGGGGGCTTTCTTGAGCAGTTCTTC; cdr3_aa: CASSPTGTGGFLEQFF
v_call: TRBV4-2; j_call: TRBJ2-5; clone_size: few; d_call: TRBD2; cdr3_nt: TGTGCCAGCAGCCAAGATTGGGCGGGGGAGGGAGAGACCCAGTACTTC; cdr3_aa: CASSQDWAGEGETQYF
v_call: TRBV28; j_call: TRBJ1-1; clone_size: .; d_call: TRBD1; cdr3_nt: TGTGCCAGCAGCCTCCTCGGGACAGTAAACACTGAAGCTTTCTTT; cdr3_aa: CASSLLGTVNTEAFF
v_call: TRBV27; j_call: TRBJ2-3; clone_size: once; d_call: TRBD2; cdr3_nt: TGTGCCAGCAGTTACCTGCGTGATAGCGGGAGTACAGATACGCAGTATTTT; cdr3_aa: CASSYLRDSGSTDTQYF
v_call: TRBV24-1; j_call: TRBJ2-6; clone_size: .; d_call: TRBD1; cdr3_nt: TGTGCCACCAGTGGTCCGACAGGGCCCGGGGCCAACGTCCTGACTTTC; cdr3_aa: CATSGPTGPGANVLTF
v_call: TRBV7-2; j_call: TRBJ2-1; clone_size: .; d_call: TRBD2; cdr3_nt: TGTGCCAGCAGCTTACGGGCTAGCGGGAGCCCCGCCCGGGACAATGAGCAGTTCTTC; cdr3_aa: CASSLRASGSPARDNEQFF
v_call: TRBV6-5; j_call: TRBJ2-7; clone_size: .; d_call: .; cdr3_nt: TGTGCCAGCAGGGCCCCGGGGATGTCCCACGAGCAGTACTTC; cdr3_aa: CASRAPGMSHEQYF
v_call: TRBV5-1; j_call: TRBJ2-7; clone_size: .; d_call: .; cdr3_nt: TGCGCCAGCAGCTTGGAGCGAGCGGAGAGCTCCTACGAGCAGTACTTC; cdr3_aa: CASSLERAESSYEQYF
v_call: TRBV5-1; j_call: TRBJ2-7; clone_size: .; d_call: .; cdr3_nt: TGCGCCAGCAGCTATTCAGAGGGTCGCGAGCAGTACTTC; cdr3_aa: CASSYSEGREQYF
v_call: TRBV6-5; j_call: TRBJ1-3; clone_size: .; d_call: TRBD1; cdr3_nt: TGTGCCAGCAGTCGACAGGGGGATGGAAACACCATATATTTT; cdr3_aa: CASSRQGDGNTIYF
v_call: TRBV5-5; j_call: TRBJ2-2; clone_size: .; d_call: TRBD2; cdr3_nt: TGTGCCAGCAGCTGGACTAGCGGGGTCAACACCGGGGAGCTGTTTTTT; cdr3_aa: CASSWTSGVNTGELFF
v_call: TRBV19; j_call: TRBJ2-2; clone_size: .; d_call: .; cdr3_nt: TGTGCCAGCCTAAGAGGAGAGGGGAACACCGGGGAGCTGTTTTTT; cdr3_aa: CASLRGEGNTGELFF
v_call: TRBV6-5; j_call: TRBJ2-2; clone_size: .; d_call: .; cdr3_nt: TGTGCCAGCAGCAGGAACACCGGGGAGCTGTTTTTT; cdr3_aa: CASSRNTGELFF
v_call: TRBV4-1; j_call: TRBJ1-5; clone_size: few; d_call: .; cdr3_nt: TGCGCCAGCAGCTCCCGGCAGGGGAGAGGCAATCAGCCCCAGCATTTT; cdr3_aa: CASSSRQGRGNQPQHF
v_call: TRBV28; j_call: TRBJ2-5; clone_size: once; d_call: .; cdr3_nt: TGTGCCAGCAGCTCGGGACACTCGAGGTGGACCCAGTACTTC; cdr3_aa: CASSSGHSRWTQYF
v_call: TRBV5-1; j_call: TRBJ2-3; clone_size: .; d_call: .; cdr3_nt: TGCGCCAGCTACTACGGGGGCGCGTCAGATACGCAGTATTTT; cdr3_aa: CASYYGGASDTQYF
v_call: TRBV19; j_call: TRBJ2-5; clone_size: .; d_call: .; cdr3_nt: TGTGCCAGTAGTACAGCGGGCACATCATCGGAGACCCAGTACTTC; cdr3_aa: CASSTAGTSSETQYF
v_call: TRBV28; j_call: TRBJ2-1; clone_size: once; d_call: TRBD2; cdr3_nt: TGTGCCAGCAGTTTTTCGGTGAGGGGAAGCGGGAGAAGTCCCCATGAGCAGTTCTTC; cdr3_aa: CASSFSVRGSGRSPHEQFF
v_call: TRBV5-4; j_call: TRBJ2-6; clone_size: .; d_call: .; cdr3_nt: TGTGCCAGCAGCTTGTGGGTGTCGGCTGGGGCCAACGTCCTGACTTTC; cdr3_aa: CASSLWVSAGANVLTF
v_call: TRBV5-1; j_call: TRBJ2-3; clone_size: .; d_call: TRBD2; cdr3_nt: TGCGCCAGCAGCTTAGCGGGAGCGATCACAGATACGCAGTATTTT; cdr3_aa: CASSLAGAITDTQYF
v_call: TRBV2; j_call: TRBJ2-7; clone_size: .; d_call: TRBD2; cdr3_nt: TGTGCCAGCAGGAGGAGCGGGGGGGACCTGGTACAGCAGTACTTC; cdr3_aa: CASRRSGGDLVQQYF
v_call: TRBV28; j_call: TRBJ1-3; clone_size: .; d_call: TRBD1; cdr3_nt: TGTGCCAGCAGCTGGACAGGGGGTAGAAACACCATATATTTT; cdr3_aa: CASSWTGGRNTIYF
v_call: TRBV28; j_call: TRBJ1-2; clone_size: .; d_call: .; cdr3_nt: TGTGCCAGCAGCCAAAGGGTCGGCTATGGCTACACCTTC; cdr3_aa: CASSQRVGYGYTF
v_call: TRBV7-3; j_call: TRBJ2-7; clone_size: .; d_call: TRBD2; cdr3_nt: TGTGCCAGCAGCTTGTCGGGACTAGCGAGGCACGAGCAGTACTTC; cdr3_aa: CASSLSGLARHEQYF
v_call: TRBV28; j_call: TRBJ2-7; clone_size: .; d_call: .; cdr3_nt: TGTGCCAGCACCTCTCCGCGGGGGCCCTACGAGCAGTACTTC; cdr3_aa: CASTSPRGPYEQYF